This TCR beta chain came from a study of blood T cells in healthy people across ages. V lost 3 bases, J lost 7 bases, and 6 bases stayed unmatched. This CDR3 spans 14 amino acids. Of note for this clonotype: What it binds is unknown.

General study findings and limits: Per million T cells, TCR beta diversity dropped about linearly as age rose. The long-lived group displayed more naive CD4+ cells, plus higher diversity, than the aged donors did.

A minimum of 6 micrograms of total RNA was extracted per sample. A sample-barcoded 5' primer and a J-beta primer mix were used in a second PCR of about 7 to 12 cycles. Each sample yielded at least 3 million CDR3-containing paired-end reads. MiXCR was run by TCRdb on the 5' RACE reads, yielding one entry per CDR3 protein. This table has about 1.8 million distinct CDR3 sequences, roughly 49% appearing once. The V and J genes are TRBV12-3 or TRBV12-4 and TRBJ1-2, with TRBD1 matching over 9 bases. The sequence was obtained from a woman in her thirties or forties in good health. Sample: blood. The CDR3 reads CASSFDRGRSGYTF. In DNA, the CDR3 is TGTGCCAGCAGTTTCGACAGGGGGAGAAGTGGCTACACCTTC.